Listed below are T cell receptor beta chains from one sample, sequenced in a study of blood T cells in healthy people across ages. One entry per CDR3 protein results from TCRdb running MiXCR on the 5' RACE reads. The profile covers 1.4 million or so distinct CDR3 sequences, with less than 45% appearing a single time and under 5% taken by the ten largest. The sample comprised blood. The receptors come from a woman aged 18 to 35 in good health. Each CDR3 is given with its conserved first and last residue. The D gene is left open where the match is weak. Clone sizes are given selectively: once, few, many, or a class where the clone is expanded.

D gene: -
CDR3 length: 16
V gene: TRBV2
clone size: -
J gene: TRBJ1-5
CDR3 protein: CASRAGQLLNNQPQHF
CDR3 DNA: TGTGCCAGCAGGGCAGGACAGCTATTAAATAATCAGCCCCAGCATTTT

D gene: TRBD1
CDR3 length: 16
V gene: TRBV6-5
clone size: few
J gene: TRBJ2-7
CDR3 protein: CASSYSTGQKVYEQYF
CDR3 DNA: TGTGCCAGCAGTTACTCGACGGGACAGAAAGTCTACGAGCAGTACTTC

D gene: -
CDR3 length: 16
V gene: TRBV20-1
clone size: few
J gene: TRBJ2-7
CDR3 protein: CSARVPSERLTIEQYF
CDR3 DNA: TGCAGTGCTAGAGTCCCCTCAGAACGATTAACTATCGAGCAGTACTTC

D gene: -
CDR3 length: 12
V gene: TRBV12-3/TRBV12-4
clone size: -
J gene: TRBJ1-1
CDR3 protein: CASTNGATEAFF
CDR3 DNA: TGTGCCAGCACTAATGGGGCGACTGAAGCTTTCTTT

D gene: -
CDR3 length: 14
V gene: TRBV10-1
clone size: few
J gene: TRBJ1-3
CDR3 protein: CASSPGTSRNTIYF
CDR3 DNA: TGCGCCAGCAGCCCCGGGACTTCCAGGAACACCATATATTTT

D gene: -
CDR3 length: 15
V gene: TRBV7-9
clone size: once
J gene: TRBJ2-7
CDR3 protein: CASSSEETVYNEQYF
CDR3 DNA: TGTGCCAGCAGCTCTGAGGAGACAGTCTACAATGAGCAGTACTTC

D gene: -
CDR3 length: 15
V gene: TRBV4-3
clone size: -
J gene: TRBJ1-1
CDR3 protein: CASSTRGHKNTEAFF
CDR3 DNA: TGCGCCAGCAGCACACGAGGACACAAGAACACTGAAGCTTTCTTT

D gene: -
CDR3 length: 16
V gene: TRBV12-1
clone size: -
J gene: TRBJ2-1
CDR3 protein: CASSFEAGGNYNEQFF
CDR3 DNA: TGTGCCAGCAGCTTTGAAGCAGGGGGGAACTACAATGAGCAGTTCTTC

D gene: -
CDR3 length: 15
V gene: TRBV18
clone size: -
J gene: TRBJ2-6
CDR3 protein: CASSINLAGANILTF
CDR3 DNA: TGTGCCAGCTCAATCAATCTCGCCGGGGCCAACATCCTGACTTTC

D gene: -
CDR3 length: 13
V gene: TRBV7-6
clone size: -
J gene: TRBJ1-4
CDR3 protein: CASSGTVGEKLFF
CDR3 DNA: TGTGCCAGCAGCGGAACTGTAGGTGAAAAACTGTTTTTT

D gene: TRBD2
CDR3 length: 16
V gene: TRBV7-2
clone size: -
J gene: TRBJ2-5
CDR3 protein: CASSLNPGGGAKTQYF
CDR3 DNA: TGTGCCAGCAGCCTAAACCCAGGCGGGGGGGCAAAGACCCAGTACTTC

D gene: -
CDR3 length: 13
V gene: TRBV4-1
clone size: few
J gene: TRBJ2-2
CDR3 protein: CASSQRQTGELFF
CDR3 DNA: TGCGCCAGCAGCCAGAGGCAAACCGGGGAGCTGTTTTTT

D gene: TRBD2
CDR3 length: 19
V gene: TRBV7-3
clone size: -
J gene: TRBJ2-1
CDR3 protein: CASSLDRLREDSSYNEQFF
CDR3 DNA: TGTGCCAGCAGCTTAGATCGTTTGCGGGAGGACTCGTCCTACAATGAGCAGTTCTTC

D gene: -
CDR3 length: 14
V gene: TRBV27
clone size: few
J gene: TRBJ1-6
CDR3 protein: CASKSTGYGSPLHF
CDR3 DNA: TGTGCCAGCAAGAGTACAGGGTATGGTTCACCCCTCCACTTT

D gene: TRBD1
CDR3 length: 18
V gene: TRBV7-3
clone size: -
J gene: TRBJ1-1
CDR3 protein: CASSLHPRQGAMNTEAFF
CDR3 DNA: TGTGCCAGCAGCTTACACCCTAGACAGGGGGCGATGAACACTGAAGCTTTCTTT

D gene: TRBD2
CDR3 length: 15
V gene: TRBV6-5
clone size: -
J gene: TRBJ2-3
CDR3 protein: CASSYERGGTDTQYF
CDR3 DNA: TGTGCCAGCAGTTACGAGCGGGGGGGCACAGATACGCAGTATTTT

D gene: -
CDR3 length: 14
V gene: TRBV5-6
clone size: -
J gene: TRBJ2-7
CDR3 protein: CAGSLNLRYNEQYF
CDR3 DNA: TGTGCCGGCAGCTTGAATCTAAGGTACAATGAGCAGTACTTC

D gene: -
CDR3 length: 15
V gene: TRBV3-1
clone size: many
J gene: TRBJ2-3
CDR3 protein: CASSQGGASTDTQYF
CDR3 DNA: TGCGCCAGCAGCCAAGGAGGGGCTAGCACAGATACGCAGTATTTT

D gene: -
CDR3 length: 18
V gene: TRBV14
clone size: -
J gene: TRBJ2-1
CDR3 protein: CASSPVKGTVPILNEQFF
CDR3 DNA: TGTGCCAGCAGCCCTGTTAAGGGGACCGTCCCTATACTCAATGAGCAGTTCTTC

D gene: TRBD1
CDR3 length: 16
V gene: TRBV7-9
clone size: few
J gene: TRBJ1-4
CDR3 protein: CASSLGLPGQGEKLFF
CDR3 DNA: TGTGCCAGCAGCTTAGGGCTACCGGGACAGGGTGAAAAACTGTTTTTT